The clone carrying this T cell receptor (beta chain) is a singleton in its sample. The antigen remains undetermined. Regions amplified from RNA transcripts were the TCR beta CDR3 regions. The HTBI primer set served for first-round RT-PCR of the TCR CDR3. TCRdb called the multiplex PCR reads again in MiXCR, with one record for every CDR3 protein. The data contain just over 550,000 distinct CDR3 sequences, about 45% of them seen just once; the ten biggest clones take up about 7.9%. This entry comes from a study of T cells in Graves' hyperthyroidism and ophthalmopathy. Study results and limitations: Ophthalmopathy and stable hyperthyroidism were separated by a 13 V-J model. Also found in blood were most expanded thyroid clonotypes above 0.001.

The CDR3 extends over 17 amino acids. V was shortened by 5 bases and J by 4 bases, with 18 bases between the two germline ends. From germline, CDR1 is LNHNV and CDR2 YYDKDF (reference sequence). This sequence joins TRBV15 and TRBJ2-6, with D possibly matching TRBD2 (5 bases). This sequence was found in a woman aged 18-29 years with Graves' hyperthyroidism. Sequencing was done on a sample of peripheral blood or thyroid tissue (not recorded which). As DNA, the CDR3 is TGTGCCACCAGCGGAGGTCTGGCACGCACCGGGGCCAACGTCCTGACTTTC. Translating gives CATSGGLARTGANVLTF.